Below, one TCR beta chain is given with its context. The antigen remains unidentified. The ends lost 7 bases at V and 0 bases at J; junction bases unmatched: 5. Germline loops: CDR1 MNHEY, CDR2 SVGAGI. This CDR3 region has 14 residues. This sample stems from a study of shared clonotypes between healthy human individuals. Across the study: The study used three CD4 naive, three CD4 memory, two CD8 naive and one CD8 memory plate per donor.

Overall study findings and caveats: The donor pool, a small one, limited the genetic and exposure-history diversity represented.

Here immunoSEQ multiplex PCR was the method, and the copy in TCRdb shows in-frame clones only, minus some. The sample has about 1.1 million clones, 78% seen once. The chain joins TRBV6-5 to TRBJ2-7; the match to TRBD2 covers 8 bases. The TCR was taken from a man aged 18 to 29 in good health. Some clones in this sample may be carry-over from other donors' samples. The sequencing sample was made of memory CD4+ T cells from PBMCs. Subset reported: CD45RA-negative fraction. Here the CDR3 DNA reads TGTGCCAGCACGGAAGCGGGAGACTCCTACGAGCAGTACTTC. It specifies CASTEAGDSYEQYF.